The 4 T cell receptor beta chains below all came from one sample that was sequenced in a study of control samples from healthy donors and cancer patients. Sequencing used immunoSEQ multiplex PCR; TCRdb keeps in-frame clones, though not all of them. This sample has tens of thousands of clones, with roughly 84% found just once. Sequencing used PBMCs. The source is a man in his 70s with lung cancer.

The J gene is TRBJ1-2, the V gene TRBV7-8; 7 bases are shared with TRBD1. Germline-derived CDR1 and CDR2 are SGHVS and FQNEAQ. With 5 bases clipped from V and 3 bases from J, the junction kept 0 bases outside the gene matches. This CDR3 contains 12 residues. The CDR3 nucleotides are TGTGCCAGCAGCACAGGGGACTATGGCTACACCTTC. This sequence encodes CASSTGDYGYTF.

Comment on this clone: One end of the junction varies from germline; a read error may be responsible. The genes are TRBV30 and TRBJ2-7, with D maybe TRBD1 (5 bases). Germline CDR1 reads GTSNPN; CDR2 reads SVGIG (reference sequence). The CDR3 contains 12 residues. The CDR3 nucleotides read TGTGCCTGGAGTGTACCGGACCGATACAGGAGCTTC. It specifies CAWSVPDRYRSF.

This clone was seen once. The chain uses TRBV30 and TRBJ1-6; D gene unclear. Germline assignment: CDR1 GTSNPN and CDR2 SVGIG (reference sequence). This CDR3 is built from 15 residues. Trimming pared 0 bases from V and 3 bases from J, leaving 9 bases between. The CDR3 is CAWSVLLDYNSPLHF. The CDR3 coding sequence is TGTGCCTGGAGTGTACTCCTCGACTATAATTCACCCCTCCACTTT.

This chain joins TRBV27 and TRBJ1-2; D not certain. V gave up 4 bases and J gave up 4 bases, with 13 bases separating them. The CDR3 contains 14 residues. Germline CDR1 reads MNHEY; CDR2 reads SMNVEV (reference sequence). The CDR3 DNA reads as TGTGCCAGCAGTTCGACCCTGTGGACCTATGGCTACACCTTC. As protein: CASSSTLWTYGYTF.